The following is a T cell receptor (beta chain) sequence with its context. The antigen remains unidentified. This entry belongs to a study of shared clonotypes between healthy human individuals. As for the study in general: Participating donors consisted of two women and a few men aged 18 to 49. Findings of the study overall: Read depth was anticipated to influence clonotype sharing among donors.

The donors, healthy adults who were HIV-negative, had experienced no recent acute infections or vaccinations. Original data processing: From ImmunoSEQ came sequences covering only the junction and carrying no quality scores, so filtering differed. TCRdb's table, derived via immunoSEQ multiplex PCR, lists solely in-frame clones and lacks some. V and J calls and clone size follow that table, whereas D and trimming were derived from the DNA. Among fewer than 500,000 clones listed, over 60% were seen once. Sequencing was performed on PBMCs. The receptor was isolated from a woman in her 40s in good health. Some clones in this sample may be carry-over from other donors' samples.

DNA of the CDR3: TGTGCCAGCAGCTTGGACGGGGGTGGCTATGGCTACACCTTC. This encodes CASSLDGGGYGYTF. The V gene is TRBV5-5, the J gene TRBJ1-2, with D tentatively TRBD1 (5 bases). The CDR3 extends over 14 amino acids. CDR1 and CDR2 from the germline V gene are SGHKS and YYEKEE (reference sequence). Trimming took 0 bases from V and 4 from J, leaving 10 bases between them.